Included here is one T cell receptor beta chain sequence, with context. Its antigen remains unknown. This specimen comes from a study of beta chain features in type 1 diabetes. Study background: Examination covered around 100 million sorted cells spanning all samples. Points from the study as a whole: A closer apparent resemblance between naive, central memory and Treg TCRB repertoires was seen in patients than in healthy donors. Within each of all four CD4+ subsets, Type 1 diabetes patients had TCRB CDR3s that were moderately but significantly shorter. Sequencing from cDNA could over-represent high-TCR-expressing cells.

Each of the CD4+ naive, central memory, regulatory and stem cell-like memory populations was sorted via CD45RO/CCR7/CD25/CD127/CD95/CD27. The study reverse transcribed the entire isolated RNA, so it sequenced expressed TCRB transcripts. Method: immunoSEQ multiplex PCR; TCRdb's copy keeps in-frame clones and lacks some. The sample shows hundreds of thousands of clones, over 12% of them seen only once. The germline CDR1 and CDR2 sequences are MNHEY and SVGAGI. V shed 3 bases and J shed 2 bases, with 14 bases lying between them. The CDR3 loop spans 15 amino acids. The chain has TRBV6-5 and TRBJ2-7; perhaps TRBD2 as D (5 bases). Sequenced sample: naive CD4+ T cells from blood. This TCR derives from a man between 18 and 29 years old with type 1 diabetes. As DNA, the CDR3 is TGTGCCAGCAGTTATTCCGTACTAGTAACCTACGAGCAGTACTTC. Encoded protein: CASSYSVLVTYEQYF.